The subject of this entry is one TCR beta chain. The antigen is not known. The data were obtained in a study of OX40 agonist ivuxolimab in advanced cancers. Whole-study context: Ivuxolimab, an agonist antibody against OX40 (CD134), was given to patients. One patient with hepatocellular carcinoma and two with cutaneous melanoma, three in all, had partial responses.

The germline gives CDR1 MNHEY, CDR2 SVGAGI. V was cut by 9 bases and J by 6 bases, with 11 bases left in between. The CDR3 has 12 residues. Sequencing used immunoSEQ multiplex PCR; TCRdb keeps in-frame clones, though not all of them. The sample records about 42,000 clones, about four fifths being singletons. Cycle 7 day 1, cycle 4 day 1, and baseline were the timepoints at which blood was sampled. Regarding the study as a whole: Expansion of clones was among the lowest in partial responders at 0.1-3.0 mg/kg.

This specimen was CD4+ or CD8+ T cells sorted from blood, taken in a trial of the OX40 agonist ivuxolimab. The sequence came from an adult with an advanced solid tumor such as melanoma, head and neck, liver or kidney cancer. The chain employs TRBV6-5 and TRBJ1-4, with D tentatively TRBD1 (5 bases). For the CDR3, the DNA is TGTGCCAGTCACGGGGGAGATGAAAAACTGTTTTTT. This gives the protein CASHGGDEKLFF.